This TCR beta chain appears in the sequencing data of a study of T cell responses to AZD1222 COVID-19 vaccine. Study-wide results and limits: At baseline, just 5 or 6 AZD1222 recipients tested seropositive. The span of vaccine-associated CD4 TCRs extended across spike, with dominance at 160-218 and 743-854. Donors in the cohort were predominantly white British and more often female, and clonal diversity was possibly underestimated.

The method was immunoSEQ multiplex PCR; TCRdb's version includes in-frame clones alone and lacks a portion of them. The sample holds about 150,000 clones, over 90% seen once. The CDR3 covers 19 residues. Trimming took off 3 bases at V and 4 bases at J, with 25 bases between the two ends. Germline V gene data show CDR1 as SGHDT and CDR2 as YYEEEE. About this clone itself: Its specificity is unknown.

The clonotype originates from an adult in good health. V is TRBV5-6 and J is TRBJ2-2, with D possibly being TRBD2 (6 bases). The source was peripheral blood, collected on day 0 of AZD1222 vaccination. The CDR3 loop is CASSSTSPVSQASTGELFF. Written as DNA, the CDR3 is TGTGCCAGCAGCTCGACTAGTCCAGTCAGCCAAGCGAGCACCGGGGAGCTGTTTTTT. The entire variable domain, with the rest obtained from reference TRBV5-6 and TRBJ2-2, is as follows: DAGVTQSPTHLIKTRGQQVTLRCSPKSGHDTVSWYQQALGQGPQFIFQYYEEEERQRGNFPDRFSGHQFPNYSSELNVNALLLGDSALYLCASSSTSPVSQASTGELFFGEGSRLTVL.